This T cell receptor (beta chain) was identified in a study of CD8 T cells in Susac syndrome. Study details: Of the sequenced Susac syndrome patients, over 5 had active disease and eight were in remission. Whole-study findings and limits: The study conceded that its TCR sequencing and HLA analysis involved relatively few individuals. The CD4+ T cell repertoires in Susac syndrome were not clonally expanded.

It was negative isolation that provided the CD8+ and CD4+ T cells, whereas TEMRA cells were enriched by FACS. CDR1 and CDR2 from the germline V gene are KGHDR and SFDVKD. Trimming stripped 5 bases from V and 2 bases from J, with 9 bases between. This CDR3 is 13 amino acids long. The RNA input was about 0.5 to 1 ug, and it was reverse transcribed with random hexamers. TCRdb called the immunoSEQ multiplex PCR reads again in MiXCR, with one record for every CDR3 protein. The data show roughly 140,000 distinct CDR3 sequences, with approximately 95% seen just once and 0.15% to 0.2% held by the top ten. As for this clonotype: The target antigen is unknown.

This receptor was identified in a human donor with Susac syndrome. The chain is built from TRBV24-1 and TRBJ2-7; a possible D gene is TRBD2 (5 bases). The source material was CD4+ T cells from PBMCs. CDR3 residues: CATSVERTYEQYF. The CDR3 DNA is TGTGCCACCAGTGTGGAGCGGACCTACGAGCAGTACTTC.